These 2 T cell receptor beta chains were sequenced from one sample in a study of early T cells in non-severe SARS-CoV-2 infection. One entry per CDR3 protein results from TCRdb running MiXCR on the 5' RACE reads. Of approximately 120,000 distinct CDR3 sequences listed, 14% to 15% were seen once; the top ten hold roughly 22%. The sample consisted of whole blood. Source of these receptors: an adult who was a healthcare worker with PCR-confirmed SARS-CoV-2 infection or an uninfected control (not recorded which).

The chain employs TRBV27 and TRBJ1-2; TRBD1 matches 10 bases. Germline trimming cut 10 bases from V and 5 bases from J; bases unmatched to any gene: 7. The germline CDR1 and CDR2 sequences are MNHEY and SMNVEV (reference sequence). The CDR3 runs 13 residues. The DNA of the CDR3 is TGTGCCACCACCGGGACAGGGGATTATGGCTACACCTTC. Its protein product is CATTGTGDYGYTF.

CDR3 sequence: CASSFREDGYTF. In DNA, the CDR3 is TGTGCCAGCAGCTTTAGGGAGGATGGCTACACCTTC. The genes are TRBV11-2 and TRBJ1-2; unclear D gene. The CDR3 contains 12 residues. V was clipped by 3 bases and J by 6 bases, with 8 bases between them. Per germline, CDR1 SGHAT and CDR2 FQNNGV.